One sample yielded the 10 T cell receptor beta chains listed below, sequenced in a study of technical replicates of blood from a few donors. TCRdb keeps only in-frame clones here, not all; method: immunoSEQ multiplex PCR. Here the sample spans roughly 80,000 clones, roughly 93% being singletons. Sequenced: T cells isolated from PBMCs. These receptors were taken from a human donor in good health.

This rearrangement joins TRBV6-5 to TRBJ1-2; D not resolved. The CDR3 runs 14 residues. Germline CDR1 MNHEY, CDR2 SVGAGI. V lost 0 bases, J lost 5 bases, and 10 bases lay in between. As DNA, the CDR3 is TGTGCCAGCAGTTACTCGAGAGGGATATATGGCTACACCTTC. It translates to CASSYSRGIYGYTF.

The chain uses TRBV7-9 and TRBJ1-5; D perhaps matches TRBD1 (5 bases). V gave up 1 base and J gave up 9 bases, with 7 bases separating them. The CDR3 has 12 residues. Per the germline V gene, CDR1 is SEHNR and CDR2 is FQNEAQ (reference sequence). The CDR3 loop is CASSLGTGPQHF. CDR3 nucleotide sequence: TGTGCCAGCAGCTTAGGTACAGGGCCCCAGCATTTT.

The V call is TRBV6-1, the J call TRBJ2-5; 14 bases are shared with TRBD2. The J segment lost 10 bases and the V segment lost 6 bases, leaving 10 bases of the junction unmatched. Germline CDR1 is MNHNS and CDR2 is SASEGT. CDR3 length: 15 residues. The CDR3 bases are TGTGCCAGCAGCGAGTATGGGACTAGCGGGAGCATCCAGTACTTC. It encodes CASSEYGTSGSIQYF.

The chain combines TRBV9 with TRBJ2-1; 11 bases match TRBD2. The V segment lost 4 bases and the J segment 10 bases; nucleotides outside the gene matches: 4. Germline assignment: CDR1 SGDLS and CDR2 YYNGEE. CDR3 length equals 13 residues. CDR3: CASSLRLAGEQFF. The CDR3 bases are TGTGCCAGCAGCCTCCGACTAGCGGGGGAGCAGTTCTTC.

The chain couples TRBV5-4 to TRBJ2-3; the match to TRBD2 covers 9 bases. CDR1 and CDR2 (germline): SGHNT, YYREEE (reference sequence). The CDR3 is 15 residues long. The V segment lost 0 bases and the J segment 1 base; nucleotides outside the gene matches: 0. CDR3: CASSLGLAGTDTQYF. CDR3 coding DNA: TGTGCCAGCAGCTTGGGACTAGCGGGCACAGATACGCAGTATTTT.

This clone was recorded only once. The chain links TRBV7-2 to TRBJ2-1; 8 bases agree with TRBD1. The V gene's germline CDR1 is SGHTA and CDR2 FQGNSA. After removal of 5 bases from V and 2 bases from J, the junction contained 5 bases not matched to a gene. The length of the CDR3 is 15 residues. DNA for the CDR3: TGTGCCAGCAGCCTTACAGGGGGAACCTACAATGAGCAGTTCTTC. As protein: CASSLTGGTYNEQFF.

This chain uses TRBV7-2 with TRBJ1-2; no reliable D call. Germline V gives CDR1 SGHTA, CDR2 FQGNSA. V shed 5 bases and J shed 4 bases, with 17 bases lying between them. The CDR3 covers 15 residues. CDR3 in amino acids: CASSVGSPGIYGYTF. The CDR3 nucleotides read TGTGCCAGCAGCGTCGGTTCACCGGGAATCTATGGCTACACCTTC.

The chain combines TRBV15 with TRBJ2-3; D gene uncertain. Trimming left V 5 bases short and J 0 bases short, with 9 bases between. CDR1 LNHNV and CDR2 YYDKDF come from the germline V gene (reference sequence). CDR3 size: 14 residues. The CDR3 protein is CATSGFSSTDTQYF. CDR3 nucleotides: TGTGCCACCAGCGGCTTTTCTAGCACAGATACGCAGTATTTT.

The CDR3 region has the DNA TGTGCCAGCAGCTTAGCCATAGCTCCCTCTGGAAACACCATATATTTT. The encoded protein is CASSLAIAPSGNTIYF. V is TRBV11-3 and J is TRBJ1-3; D ambiguous. The V end lost 1 base, the J end lost 0 bases, and 10 bases lay between the germline ends. Per the germline V gene, CDR1 is SGHNT and CDR2 is YENEEA. The CDR3 has 16 amino acids.

The rearrangement joins TRBV28 to TRBJ2-5; perhaps TRBD2 as D (5 bases). The CDR3 has 16 amino acids. Germline assignment: CDR1 MDHEN and CDR2 SYDVKM. Trimming left V 2 bases short and J 0 bases short, with 13 bases between. CDR3 DNA: TGTGCCAGCAGTTTAGCCCTACGAGGGAACCAAGAGACCCAGTACTTC. This codes for CASSLALRGNQETQYF.